This T cell receptor beta chain was sequenced for a study of T cell changes during pregnancy in multiple sclerosis. Germline CDR1 SGHAT, CDR2 FQNNGV. V dropped 0 bases and J dropped 5 bases, with 10 bases sitting between them. This CDR3 is built from 14 residues. Sequenced by immunoSEQ multiplex PCR; TCRdb stores in-frame clones only, minus some. The sample lists around 92,000 clones, approximately 93% seen once, with 0.99% in the top ten. This sample comprised peripheral blood, obtained after pregnancy. This chain links TRBV11-2 with TRBJ1-2; possibly TRBD1 for D (5 bases). The origin of this receptor is a female donor with multiple sclerosis, enrolled in a pregnancy study. CDR3 DNA: TGTGCCAGCAGCTTAGAAGAAGGGGATTATGGCTACACCTTC. Translation gives CASSLEEGDYGYTF.